The subject of this entry is one T cell receptor (beta chain). No antigen is known for it. Primers included in the PCR were 60 Vbeta and 13 Jbeta primers. The data were produced by immunoSEQ multiplex PCR, yet TCRdb's version contains in-frame clones alone and is incomplete. Of about 89,000 clones in the sample, 77% are singletons; the top ten hold 3% to 4.5%. This sample is drawn from a study of cytomegalovirus exposure and HLA in healthy donors. Study-wide context: Most donors, about 77% of roughly 400 genotyped, fell in the Caucasian-associated ancestry cluster. Study observations and caveats: An analysis was carried out at a later point. It showed that HLA-associated TCR beta chains were more clonally expanded than equally common non-associated chains.

The CDR3 is made up of 15 amino acids. Trimming at V came to 4 bases and at J to 8 bases, leaving 7 bases not matched to a gene. Germline CDR1 and CDR2: SGHRS and YFSETQ. This receptor was identified in a man under 40 in good health and CMV-seronegative. Input material: PBMCs. V is TRBV5-1 and J is TRBJ2-1; TRBD1 aligns across 12 bases. CDR3 nucleotide sequence: TGCGCCAGCAGCCCAACGGGACAGGGGGCATATGAGCAGTTCTTC. This encodes CASSPTGQGAYEQFF. Variable domain in full (rest from reference TRBV5-1 and TRBJ2-1): KAGVTQTPRYLIKTRGQQVTLSCSPISGHRSVSWYQQTPGQGLQFLFEYFSETQRNKGNFPGRFSGRQFSNSRSEMNVSTLELGDSALYLCASSPTGQGAYEQFFGPGTRLTVL.